This T cell receptor (beta chain) is from a study of T cells in Graves' hyperthyroidism and ophthalmopathy. Study findings and constraints: A model using 13 V-J features told ophthalmopathy apart from stable hyperthyroidism.

Researchers took RNA transcripts and amplified the TCR beta CDR3 regions from them. Using the HTBI primer set, a first-round RT-PCR was run on the TCR CDR3. TCRdb re-derived calls from the multiplex PCR reads in MiXCR, one entry per CDR3 protein. The sample consists of a few hundred thousand distinct CDR3 sequences, about 15% of them appearing once. About this clonotype: What it binds is unknown.

Germline CDR1 reads MNHNS; CDR2 reads SASEGT. This CDR3 has 14 residues. Trimming left V 1 base short and J 7 bases short, with 14 bases between. Patients aged 18 to 65 with hyperthyroidism were newly diagnosed, with duration under 2 months. Exclusion of patients followed from uncontrolled infection, other autoimmune disease, pregnancy or lactation. The chain joins TRBV6-1 to TRBJ2-7; tentatively, D is TRBD1 or TRBD2 (5 bases each). Sequencing input: blood. This receptor was taken from a woman between 25 and 40 years old with Graves' hyperthyroidism that later progressed to Graves' ophthalmopathy. DNA for the CDR3: TGTGCCAGCAGTGAAGTCGGGGCCTTGCGGGAGCAGTACTTC. Translation gives CASSEVGALREQYF.